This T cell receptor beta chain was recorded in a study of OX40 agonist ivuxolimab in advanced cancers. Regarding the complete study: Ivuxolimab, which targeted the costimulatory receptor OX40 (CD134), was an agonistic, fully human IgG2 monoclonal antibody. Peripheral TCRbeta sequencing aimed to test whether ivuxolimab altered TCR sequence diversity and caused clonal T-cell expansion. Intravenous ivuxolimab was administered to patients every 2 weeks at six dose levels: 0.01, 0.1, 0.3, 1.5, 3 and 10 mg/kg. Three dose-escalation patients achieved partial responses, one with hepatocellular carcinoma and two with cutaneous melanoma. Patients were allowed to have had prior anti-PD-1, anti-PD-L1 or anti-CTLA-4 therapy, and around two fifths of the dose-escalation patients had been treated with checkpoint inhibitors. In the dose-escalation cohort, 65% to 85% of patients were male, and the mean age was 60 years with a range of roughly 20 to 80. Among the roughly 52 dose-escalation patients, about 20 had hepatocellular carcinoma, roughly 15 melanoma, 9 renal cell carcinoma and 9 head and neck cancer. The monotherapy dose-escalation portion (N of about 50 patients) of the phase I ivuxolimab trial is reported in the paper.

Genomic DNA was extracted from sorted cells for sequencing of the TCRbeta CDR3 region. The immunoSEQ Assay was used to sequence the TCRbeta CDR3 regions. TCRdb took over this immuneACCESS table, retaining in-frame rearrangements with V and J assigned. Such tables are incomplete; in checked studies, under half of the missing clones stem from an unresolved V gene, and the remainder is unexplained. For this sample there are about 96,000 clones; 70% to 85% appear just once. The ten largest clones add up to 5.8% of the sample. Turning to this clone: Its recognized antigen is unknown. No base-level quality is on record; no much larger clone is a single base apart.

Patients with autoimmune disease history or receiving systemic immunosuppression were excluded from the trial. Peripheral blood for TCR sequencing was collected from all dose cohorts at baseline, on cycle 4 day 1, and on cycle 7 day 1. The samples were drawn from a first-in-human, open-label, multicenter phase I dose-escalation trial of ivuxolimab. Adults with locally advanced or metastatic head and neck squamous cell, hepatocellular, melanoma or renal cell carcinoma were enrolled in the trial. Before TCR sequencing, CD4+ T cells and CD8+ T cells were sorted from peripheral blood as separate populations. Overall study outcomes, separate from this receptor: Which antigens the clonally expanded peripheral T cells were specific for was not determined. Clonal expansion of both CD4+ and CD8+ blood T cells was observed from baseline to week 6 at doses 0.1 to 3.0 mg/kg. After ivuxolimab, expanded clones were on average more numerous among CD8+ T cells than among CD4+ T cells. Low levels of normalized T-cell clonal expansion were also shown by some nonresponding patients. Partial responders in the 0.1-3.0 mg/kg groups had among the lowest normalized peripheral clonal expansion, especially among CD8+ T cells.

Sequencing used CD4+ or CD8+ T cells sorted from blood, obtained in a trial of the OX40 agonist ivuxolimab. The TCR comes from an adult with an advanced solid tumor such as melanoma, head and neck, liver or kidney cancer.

For the CDR3, the sequence is CASSLGLTSSYEQYF. DNA sequence: TGTGCCAGCAGCTTAGGCCTCACTAGCTCCTACGAGCAGTACTTC. The sequence is built from TRBV7-2 and TRBJ2-7; possibly the D gene is TRBD2, per 5 matching bases. As encoded in the germline V gene, CDR1 is SGHTA while CDR2 is FQGNSA. At the junction V is shortened by 1 base and J by 0 bases, with 10 bases in between. The cysteine opens and the phenylalanine closes a CDR3 of 15 amino acids. The kept DNA is CDR3 alone, 45 bases in frame from the first base.